This TCR beta chain was profiled in a study of Ad26.COV2.S vaccination and SARS-CoV-2 variants. Libraries were prepared by immunoSEQ multiplex PCR; TCRdb keeps only in-frame clonotypes and omits some of them. Of around 450,000 clones in the sample, less than 95% are singletons; the top ten hold roughly 4.3%. Treatment in this sample: some 20 received Ad26.COV2.S at low or high dose, single or two shots; 5 received placebo; per-sample allocation not given. Specimens were obtained on day 63 following the first vaccine or placebo injection. The V gene's germline CDR1 is SGHAT and CDR2 FQDESV (reference sequence). Trimming removed 1 base at V and 7 bases at J, with 7 bases between. The CDR3 is made up of 12 amino acids.

This sequence joins TRBV11-1 and TRBJ1-1; D is undetermined. This clonotype originated in a person between 18 and 65 years old who received the Ad26.COV2.S COVID-19 vaccine or a placebo. Source: peripheral blood, taken in a trial of Ad26.COV2.S vaccine versus placebo. The CDR3 bases are TGTGCCAGCAGCTTAGAAGGGTATGAAGCTTTCTTT. Translation gives CASSLEGYEAFF.